This TCR beta chain was recovered during a study of blood T cell repertoires in COVID-19. As for the study in general: The analysed material was cDNA or gDNA that came from T cells, B-cell-depleted T cells, or PBMCs.

This study enrolled people aged 18 to 89 from about 26 US geographic areas. In assigning cohorts, the study relied on participant-reported clinical history. Per the original methods: Scientists estimated how many nucleated cells there were by amplifying reference gene primers. Generated by immunoSEQ multiplex PCR, the TCRdb table keeps only in-frame clones and is missing some. D and trimming come from the DNA, and the V and J calls and clone size come from that table. The data hold a few hundred thousand clones, with approximately 90% observed a single time. Input material: PBMCs or T cells enriched from blood (not recorded which). This TCR came from a woman aged 18-35 years who had recovered from COVID-19.

For the CDR3, the DNA is TGCGCCAGCTCGGACAGGGGGCCCCCTGAAGCTTTCTTT. Translating it yields CASSDRGPPEAFF. The rearrangement links TRBV10-1 to TRBJ1-1; 11 bases match TRBD1. This CDR3 region has 13 residues. Germline assignment: CDR1 WNHNN and CDR2 SYGVQD (reference sequence). V shed 8 bases, J shed 6 bases, and the junction held 5 bases outside the gene matches.